This TCR beta chain was sequenced for a study of blood T cell repertoires in COVID-19. Overall study: The origin of the acute and convalescent COVID-19 samples was the United States, Italy and Spain. The analysed material was cDNA or gDNA that came from T cells, B-cell-depleted T cells, or PBMCs.

The ends were cut back, 3 bases at V and 0 bases at J, with 10 bases in the middle. The germline V gene has CDR1 LNHDA and CDR2 SQIVND (reference sequence). The CDR3 length is 15 residues. As handled by the study authors: Amplification from reference gene primers served as the basis for estimated nucleated cell counts. The data were produced by immunoSEQ multiplex PCR, yet TCRdb's version contains in-frame clones alone and is incomplete. V, J and clone size are taken as reported in that table, and D and trimming were inferred from the DNA itself. The table has around 70,000 clones, about four fifths seen once.

The rearrangement uses TRBV19 and TRBJ2-3, with D perhaps matching TRBD1 (5 bases). The source material was peripheral blood. This TCR was sampled from a human donor in a cohort sampled during active COVID-19. CDR3 region: CASSIPGKSTDTQYF. DNA for the CDR3: TGTGCCAGTAGTATCCCAGGGAAAAGCACAGATACGCAGTATTTT.